These 10 T cell receptor beta chains share one sample of origin, sequenced in a study of T cell responses to AZD1222 COVID-19 vaccine (dated by TCRdb to about 2021). The time point label on this specimen signifies: about 28 days (+/-7) after the second vaccine dose. The intended sense of this specimen's treatment or condition label: meningococcal conjugate vaccine given as trial control. The method was the immunoSEQ multiplex PCR assay. The table comes from immuneACCESS by way of TCRdb, which keeps in-frame sequences with V and J called. Part of the clones is missing from these tables; in studies checked, under half for an unresolved V gene and the rest for unknown reasons. The sample table lists some 80,000 clones, 65% to 80% of them with a count of one. The ten largest clones capture approximately 27% of the sample. The starting material was peripheral blood, obtained 28 days after the second dose of the MenACWY control vaccine. The receptors stem from an adult who received the MenACWY meningococcal vaccine as a control.

This chain uses TRBV27 with TRBJ1-6, with a weak D call TRBD1 (5 bases). Germline V gene lookup returns CDR1 MNHEY and CDR2 SMNVEV (reference sequence). This CDR3 has 14 amino acids. Trimming left V 2 bases short and J 7 bases short, with 9 bases between. This chain's CDR3 is CASSLDGQNSPLHF. The CDR3 nucleotides read TGTGCCAGCAGTTTAGACGGACAAAATTCACCCCTCCACTTT.

The chain links TRBV18 to TRBJ2-3; D assignment may be TRBD1 or TRBD2 (6 bases each). The CDR3 has 14 residues. Germline V lookup: CDR1 KGHSH, CDR2 LQKENI. V was cut by 5 bases and J by 4 bases, with 13 bases left in between. The CDR3 loop is CASSSGAWADTQYF. The DNA of the CDR3 is TGTGCCAGCTCATCGGGGGCTTGGGCAGATACGCAGTATTTT.

The chain links TRBV4-2 to TRBJ2-2; no clear D gene. From germline, CDR1 is LGHNA and CDR2 YNFKEQ. The CDR3 covers 17 residues. The ends were cut back, 3 bases at V and 3 bases at J, with 17 bases in the middle. The CDR3 bases are TGTGCCAGCAGCCATTCCTCGGGCCATAGGGACACCGGGGAGCTGTTTTTT. Its translation is CASSHSSGHRDTGELFF.

The rearrangement joins TRBV6-1 to TRBJ1-6; D uncertain. Per the germline V gene, CDR1 is MNHNS and CDR2 is SASEGT. The CDR3 runs 13 residues. V was clipped by 0 bases and J by 9 bases, with 6 bases between them. CDR3 region: CASSEAISSPLHF. The CDR3 DNA reads TGTGCCAGCAGTGAAGCTATCAGTTCACCCCTCCACTTT.

This rearrangement joins TRBV30 to TRBJ1-2; D might be TRBD1 (6 bases). Germline V gives CDR1 GTSNPN, CDR2 SVGIG (reference sequence). The length of the CDR3 is 13 residues. V was trimmed by 0 bases and J by 7 bases, leaving 12 bases between them. The CDR3 protein is CAWSVAGEVGYTF. Here the CDR3 DNA reads TGTGCCTGGAGTGTAGCAGGGGAGGTTGGCTACACCTTC.

This clone was detected a few times. This chain uses TRBV9 with TRBJ2-3; D is possibly TRBD1 (6 bases). Germline CDR1 reads SGDLS; CDR2 reads YYNGEE. The CDR3 runs 14 residues. Trimming took 3 bases from V and 2 from J, leaving 10 bases between them. In nucleotides, the CDR3 is TGTGCCAGCAGCGAGGACAGTTCCACAGATACGCAGTATTTT. Amino acids: CASSEDSSTDTQYF.

The chain recombines TRBV2 with TRBJ1-3, with D unclear. The CDR3 consists of 12 residues. Looked up from germline, CDR1 is SNHLY and CDR2 is FYNNEI. The V gene lost 6 bases and the J gene lost 4 bases, with 7 bases spanning the gap. The CDR3 bases are TGTGCCAGCAGACAGACGGGAAACACCATATATTTT. Encoded protein: CASRQTGNTIYF.

The J gene is TRBJ1-2, the V gene TRBV4-1, with D unclear. Trimming pared 0 bases from V and 5 bases from J, leaving 13 bases between. The CDR3 spans 15 residues. Germline lookup yields CDR1 MGHRA and CDR2 YSYEKL. The CDR3 here is CASSQDPLGRYGYTF. CDR3 nucleotide sequence: TGCGCCAGCAGCCAAGATCCCCTGGGGAGGTATGGCTACACCTTC.

The V and J genes are TRBV4-2 and TRBJ2-3; D is uncertain. Germline lookup yields CDR1 LGHNA and CDR2 YNFKEQ. V was cut by 1 base and J by 6 bases, with 5 bases left in between. The CDR3 extends over 12 amino acids. The CDR3 sequence: CASSQGADTQYF. The CDR3, as DNA: TGTGCCAGCAGCCAAGGGGCGGATACGCAGTATTTT.

This clone was counted only a few times. This chain links TRBV2 with TRBJ2-3, with TRBD1 as a possible D gene (5 bases). Germline V gene sequence: CDR1 SNHLY, CDR2 FYNNEI. The CDR3 runs 13 residues. Trimming stripped 11 bases from V and 1 base from J, with 13 bases between. The CDR3 bases are TGTGCCGGGGCGGACGGAGGCACAGATACGCAGTATTTT. Its protein product is CAGADGGTDTQYF.